Given below is one T cell receptor (beta chain) in context. The target antigen is unknown. The sample belongs to a study of OX40 agonist ivuxolimab in advanced cancers. General study points: Antigens targeted by the expanded peripheral T cells were not determined.

CDR1 is WSHSY, CDR2 SAAADI, per germline. The CDR3 totals 14 residues. People who had autoimmune disease history or systemic immunosuppression were excluded. Sequencing used immunoSEQ multiplex PCR; TCRdb keeps in-frame clones, though not all of them. The repertoire consists of about 70,000 clones, with over 85% occurring once and the leading ten covering 1.1%. J is TRBJ2-5 and V is TRBV10-2, with 11 bases that match TRBD1. The J call is in doubt because the DNA end fits TRBJ2-7 better. The TCR originated in an adult with an advanced solid tumor such as melanoma, head and neck, liver or kidney cancer. The sample in question was CD4+ or CD8+ T cells sorted from blood, obtained in a trial of the OX40 agonist ivuxolimab. The CDR3 DNA sequence: TGCGCCAGCCGGGGACAGGGGGGTCCCTACGAGCAGTACTTC. This codes for CASRGQGGPYEQYF.